The 9 T cell receptor beta chains given below trace back to one sample, sequenced in a study of regulatory T cells in long-lasting Graves disease. Time point indicated: newly diagnosed GD, antithyroid drugs for less than 3 months. Extracted RNA from PBMCs served as the source of the TCR library. According to the study, TCR beta libraries were built with iRepertoire HTBI primers and CDR3-region Arm-PCR. MiXCR was run by TCRdb on the multiplex PCR reads, yielding one entry per CDR3 protein. The sample has about 400,000 distinct CDR3 sequences; 15% to 20% are singletons. This sample was also put to use in a study of T cells in Graves' hyperthyroidism and ophthalmopathy.

Sequenced material: peripheral blood mononuclear cells (PBMCs), taken at new diagnosis, from a patient treated with antithyroid drugs. These receptor sequences come from a young woman with Graves disease.

In its sample, this clonotype was seen many times. This chain joins TRBV27 and TRBJ2-7; 12 bases agree with TRBD2. The CDR3 consists of 13 residues. CDR1 and CDR2 (germline): MNHEY, SMNVEV (reference sequence). Trimming took 3 bases from V and 6 from J; bases not matched to a gene: 0. CDR3 sequence (DNA): TGTGCCAGCAGTTTGACTAGCGGGAGCGAGCAGTACTTC. Translating gives CASSLTSGSEQYF.

This clonotype has more than one count but fewer than ten. V is TRBV5-6 and J is TRBJ1-4; 7 bases are a match to TRBD1. Germline CDR1 is SGHDT and CDR2 is YYEEEE. V shed 1 base, J shed 7 bases, and the junction held 4 bases outside the gene matches. There are 14 residues in the CDR3. The CDR3 loop is CASSLRQGVEKLFF. The CDR3 coding sequence is TGTGCCAGCAGCTTGAGACAGGGAGTTGAAAAACTGTTTTTT. Combining the CDR3 with reference TRBV5-6 and TRBJ1-4 gives the whole variable domain DAGVTQSPTHLIKTRGQQVTLRCSPKSGHDTVSWYQQALGQGPQFIFQYYEEEERQRGNFPDRFSGHQFPNYSSELNVNALLLGDSALYLCASSLRQGVEKLFFGSGTQLSVL.

This clonotype was picked up a small number of times. A far larger clone lies a single base away; this is likely a read error. V and J are TRBV28 and TRBJ2-7; 7 bases match TRBD2. The CDR3 sequence is 13 residues long. CDR1 and CDR2 (germline): MDHEN, SYDVKM. The CDR3 DNA is TGTGCCTGCAGCCCTCTAGCGGACTACGAGCAGTACTTC. Residues: CACSPLADYEQYF.

In this sample, this clonotype turned up a few times. V and J are TRBV3-1 and TRBJ2-2; 16 bases align to TRBD2. The length of the CDR3 is 18 residues. Looked up from germline, CDR1 is LGHDT and CDR2 is YNNKEL (reference sequence). J lost 4 bases, V lost 7 bases, and 9 bases had no gene match. The CDR3 DNA reads as TGTGCCAGCAACGGAGGGACTAGCGGGGGGGCCGGCACCGGGGAGCTGTTTTTT. This codes for CASNGGTSGGAGTGELFF.

This clonotype was observed many times. The chain carries TRBV6-1 and TRBJ2-2; perhaps D is TRBD1 or TRBD2 (5 bases each). V lost 0 bases and J 3 bases, leaving 8 bases between the germline ends. Per the germline V gene, CDR1 is MNHNS and CDR2 is SASEGT. The CDR3 runs 15 residues. In DNA form, the CDR3 reads TGTGCCAGCAGTGAAGCGGGGACCCACACCGGGGAGCTGTTTTTT. This codes for CASSEAGTHTGELFF.

On this clonotype itself: One base away lies a much larger clone, so this may be a sequencing read error. V usage is TRBV28 and J usage is TRBJ2-4; D uncertain. CDR3 size: 13 residues. Germline V gene sequence: CDR1 MDHEN, CDR2 SYDVKM. The CDR3: CAGSSLAKNIQYF. CDR3 DNA sequence: TGTGCCGGCAGTTCCTTAGCCAAAAACATTCAGTACTTC.

This chain links TRBV28 with TRBJ1-5, with 7 bases aligning to TRBD1. The CDR3 is made up of 14 amino acids. The ends lost 6 bases at V and 6 bases at J; junction bases unmatched: 8. CDR1 is MDHEN, CDR2 SYDVKM, per germline. CDR3 DNA sequence: TGTGCCAGCAGCCTCTACAGGGGAAGTCAGCCCCAGCATTTT. Encoded protein: CASSLYRGSQPQHF. Drawing the rest from reference TRBV28 and TRBJ1-5, the complete variable domain is DVKVTQSSRYLVKRTGEKVFLECVQDMDHENMFWYRQDPGLGLRLIYFSYDVKMKEKGDIPEGYSVSREKKERFSLILESASTNQTSMYLCASSLYRGSQPQHFGDGTRLSIL.

On this clonotype: No conserved phenylalanine or tryptophan ends this CDR3, so it is likely a read error. DNA for the CDR3: TGTGCCAGCTCACCAATATCTAGCGGGGCGACCTACGAGCAGTACTTG. It is translated as CASSPISSGATYEQYL. The V and J genes are TRBV18 and TRBJ2-7; 9 bases agree with TRBD2. This CDR3 contains 16 residues. V was pared by 2 bases and J by 2 bases, with 7 bases of the junction left unmatched. The germline CDR1 and CDR2 sequences are KGHSH and LQKENI.

Comment on this clonotype: Because it lacks the conserved phenylalanine or tryptophan at the end, this CDR3 is likely a read error. V and J are TRBV20-1 and TRBJ2-5, with 8 nucleotides matching TRBD1. The germline CDR1 and CDR2 sequences are DFQATT and SNEGSKA (reference sequence). Unmatched junction bases numbered 5, after V lost 1 base and J lost 4 bases. The CDR3 has 14 residues. The CDR3 reads CSARAPDRAETQYL. The CDR3 DNA follows: TGCAGTGCTAGAGCCCCGGACAGGGCAGAGACCCAGTACCTC.